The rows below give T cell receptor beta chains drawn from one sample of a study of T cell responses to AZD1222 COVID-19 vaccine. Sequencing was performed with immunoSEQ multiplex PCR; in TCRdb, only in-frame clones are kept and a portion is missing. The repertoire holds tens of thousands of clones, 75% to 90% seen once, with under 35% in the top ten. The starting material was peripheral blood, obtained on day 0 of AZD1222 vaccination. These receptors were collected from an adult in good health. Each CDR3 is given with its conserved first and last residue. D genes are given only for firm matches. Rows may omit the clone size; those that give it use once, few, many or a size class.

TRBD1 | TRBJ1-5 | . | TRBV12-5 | CASGSLDRVKKPQHF | TGTGCTAGTGGTTCCCTCGACAGGGTGAAGAAGCCCCAGCATTTT
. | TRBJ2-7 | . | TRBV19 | CASSFRLGDHYEQYF | TGTGCCAGTAGTTTCCGCCTTGGGGACCACTACGAGCAGTACTTC
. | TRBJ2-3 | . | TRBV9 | CASSVSLGRNTDTQYF | TGTGCCAGCAGCGTAAGTCTGGGACGGAACACAGATACGCAGTATTTT
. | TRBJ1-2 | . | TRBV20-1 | CSGGRDGYTF | TGCAGCGGGGGCAGGGATGGCTACACCTTC
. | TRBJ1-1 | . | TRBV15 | CATSSQVSEAFF | TGTGCCACCAGCAGCCAGGTGAGTGAAGCTTTCTTT
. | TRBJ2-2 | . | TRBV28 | CASASAGVRTGELFF | TGTGCCAGCGCTTCAGCAGGAGTGAGAACCGGGGAGCTGTTTTTT
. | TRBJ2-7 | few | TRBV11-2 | CASSFSGGGDYEQYF | TGTGCCAGCAGCTTTTCTGGAGGGGGGGACTACGAGCAGTACTTC
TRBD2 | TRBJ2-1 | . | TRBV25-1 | CASSLAGDLYNEQFF | TGTGCCAGCAGCTTAGCGGGAGACCTCTACAATGAGCAGTTCTTC
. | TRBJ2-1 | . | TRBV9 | CASSPLGGEVSYNEQFF | TGTGCCAGCAGCCCCCTAGGTGGGGAAGTCTCCTACAATGAGCAGTTCTTC
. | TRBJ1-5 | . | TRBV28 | CASRRLSGGGHNQPQHF | TGTGCCAGCAGGAGACTCTCGGGAGGGGGACACAATCAGCCCCAGCATTTT
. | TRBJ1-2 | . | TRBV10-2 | CASLTGVGGYTF | TGCGCCAGCCTTACGGGAGTAGGGGGCTACACCTTC
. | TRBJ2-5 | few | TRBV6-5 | CASSPSGVRETQYF | TGTGCCAGCAGTCCTTCAGGGGTGCGGGAGACCCAGTACTTC
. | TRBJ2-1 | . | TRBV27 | CSSLGGINEQFF | TGTTCTTCTCTCGGAGGGATCAATGAGCAGTTCTTC
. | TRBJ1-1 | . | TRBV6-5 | CASSYSGSTEAFF | TGTGCCAGCAGTTACTCGGGCAGCACTGAAGCTTTCTTT
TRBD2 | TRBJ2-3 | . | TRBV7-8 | CASSLALAGGREDTQYF | TGTGCCAGCAGCTTAGCCTTAGCGGGAGGTCGGGAAGATACGCAGTATTTT
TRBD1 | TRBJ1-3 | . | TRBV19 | CASLDRERNTIYF | TGTGCCAGTTTGGACAGGGAGAGAAACACCATATATTTT
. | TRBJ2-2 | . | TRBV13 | CASSFGGGDTGELFF | TGTGCCAGCAGCTTCGGTGGAGGGGACACCGGGGAGCTGTTTTTT
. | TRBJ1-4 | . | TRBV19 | CASTNRGGSNEKLFF | TGTGCCAGTACAAACCGTGGGGGCTCTAATGAAAAACTGTTTTTT
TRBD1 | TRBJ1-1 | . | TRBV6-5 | CASRGDRDTEAFF | TGTGCCAGCAGGGGGGACAGGGACACTGAAGCTTTCTTT
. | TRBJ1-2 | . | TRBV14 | CASSQNNYGYTF | TGTGCCAGCAGCCAGAATAACTATGGCTACACCTTC
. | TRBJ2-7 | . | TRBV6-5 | CASKPGRSYEQYF | TGTGCCAGCAAGCCGGGACGGTCCTACGAGCAGTACTTC
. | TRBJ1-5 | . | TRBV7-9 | CASSSDSGNQPQHF | TGTGCCAGCAGCTCCGACAGTGGCAATCAGCCCCAGCATTTT
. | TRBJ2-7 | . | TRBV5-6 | CASTISGAYEQYF | TGTGCCAGCACCATCTCAGGGGCCTACGAGCAGTACTTC
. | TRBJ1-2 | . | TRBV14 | CASSPTALPYGYTF | TGTGCCAGCAGCCCGACAGCCCTACCGTATGGCTACACCTTC
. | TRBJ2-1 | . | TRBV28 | CASIPGGGGGNEQFF | TGTGCCAGCATCCCCGGAGGAGGGGGAGGGAATGAGCAGTTCTTC
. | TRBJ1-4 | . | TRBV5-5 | CASSLFAQNNEKLFF | TGTGCCAGCAGTTTATTCGCGCAGAATAATGAAAAACTGTTTTTT
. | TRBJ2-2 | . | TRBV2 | CASGTTYTGELFF | TGTGCCAGCGGGACAACATACACCGGGGAGCTGTTTTTT
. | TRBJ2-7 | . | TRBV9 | CASSVKTGTFSYEQYF | TGTGCCAGCAGCGTCAAAACCGGGACCTTTTCCTACGAGCAGTACTTC
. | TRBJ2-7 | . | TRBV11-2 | CASRTARAAEQYF | TGTGCCAGCAGGACGGCCAGGGCTGCCGAGCAGTACTTC
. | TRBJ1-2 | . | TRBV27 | CASSPTGLGYTF | TGTGCCAGCAGTCCAACAGGGCTTGGCTACACCTTC
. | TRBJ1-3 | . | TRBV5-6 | CASSFAANSGNTIYF | TGTGCCAGCAGCTTCGCAGCCAACTCTGGAAACACCATATATTTT
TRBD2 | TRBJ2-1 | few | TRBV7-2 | CASSFLPSGGSINNEQFF | TGTGCCAGCAGCTTCCTGCCTAGCGGCGGGAGTATCAACAATGAGCAGTTCTTC
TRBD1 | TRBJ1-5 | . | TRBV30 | CAWKRQGGRTQHF | TGTGCCTGGAAAAGACAGGGGGGCCGGACCCAGCATTTT
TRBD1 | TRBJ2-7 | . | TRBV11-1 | CASSLGDRATYEQYF | TGTGCCAGCAGCTTAGGGGACAGGGCCACCTACGAGCAGTACTTC
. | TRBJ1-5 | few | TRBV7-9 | CASSSGIGYGGNQPQHF | TGTGCCAGCAGCTCGGGGATAGGGTACGGGGGCAATCAGCCCCAGCATTTT
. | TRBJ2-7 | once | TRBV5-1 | CASSSQGGTSNEQYF | TGCGCCAGCAGCTCGCAAGGAGGGACTTCCAACGAGCAGTACTTC
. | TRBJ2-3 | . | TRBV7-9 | CASGFSRDTQYF | TGTGCCAGCGGATTTAGTAGGGATACGCAGTATTTT
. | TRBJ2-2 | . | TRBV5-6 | CASSFGGTGELFF | TGTGCCAGCAGCTTCGGAGGGACCGGGGAGCTGTTTTTT
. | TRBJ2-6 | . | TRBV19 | CASKIWHSGANVLTF | TGTGCCAGTAAAATTTGGCATTCTGGGGCCAACGTCCTGACTTTC
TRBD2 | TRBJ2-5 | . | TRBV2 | CANETSRLKETQYF | TGTGCCAACGAGACTAGCAGACTTAAAGAGACCCAGTACTTC
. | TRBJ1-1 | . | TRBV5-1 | CASSLVQRNTEAFF | TGCGCCAGCAGCTTGGTACAGCGTAACACTGAAGCTTTCTTT
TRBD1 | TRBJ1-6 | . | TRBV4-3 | CASSHRTGGNSPLHF | TGCGCCAGCAGCCATCGGACAGGGGGTAATTCACCCCTCCACTTT
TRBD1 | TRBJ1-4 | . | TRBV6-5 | CASRGTGDEKLFF | TGTGCCAGCAGGGGGACAGGGGATGAAAAACTGTTTTTT
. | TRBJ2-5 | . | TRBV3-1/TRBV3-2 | CASSQNLETQYF | TGTGCCAGCAGCCAAAACTTGGAGACCCAGTACTTC
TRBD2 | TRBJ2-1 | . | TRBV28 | CASTQARGGGEQFF | TGTGCCAGCACTCAAGCCCGCGGGGGAGGAGAGCAGTTCTTC
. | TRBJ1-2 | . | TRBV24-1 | CATSDGGTNYGYTF | TGTGCCACCAGTGATGGTGGAACTAACTATGGCTACACCTTC
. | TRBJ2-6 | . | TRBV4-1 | CASSQGSLTAGANVLTF | TGCGCCAGCAGCCAGGGATCTTTGACAGCTGGGGCCAACGTCCTGACTTTC
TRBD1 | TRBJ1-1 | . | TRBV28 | CASSLAEGQGAEGALRNTEAFF | TGTGCCAGCAGTTTAGCTGAGGGACAGGGGGCCGAGGGTGCACTTAGGAACACTGAAGCTTTCTTT